This paragraph covers one TCR beta chain sequence. The data are from a study of blood T cell repertoires in COVID-19. About the research overall: There were acute and convalescent COVID-19 samples, and they came from the United States, Italy and Spain.

Seattle enrolled patients during active infection and tracked them longitudinally. Profiling relied on immunoSEQ multiplex PCR, and the TCRdb table lists in-frame clones only, not all of them. Counted here are about 87,000 clones, approximately 85% occurring once; the ten biggest clones make up around 3.3%. What was sequenced was peripheral blood. The origin of this receptor is a woman of 80 years or more with COVID-19, enrolled during active disease.

CDR3 in amino acids: CASSATGGGTEAFF. Written as DNA, the CDR3 is TGTGCCAGCAGCGCTACAGGTGGGGGGACTGAAGCTTTCTTT. This chain links TRBV7-3 with TRBJ1-1; a possible D gene is TRBD1 (5 bases). The germline V gene encodes CDR1 SGHTA and CDR2 FQGTGA. V was clipped by 5 bases and J by 5 bases, with 15 bases between them. The length of the CDR3 is 14 residues.